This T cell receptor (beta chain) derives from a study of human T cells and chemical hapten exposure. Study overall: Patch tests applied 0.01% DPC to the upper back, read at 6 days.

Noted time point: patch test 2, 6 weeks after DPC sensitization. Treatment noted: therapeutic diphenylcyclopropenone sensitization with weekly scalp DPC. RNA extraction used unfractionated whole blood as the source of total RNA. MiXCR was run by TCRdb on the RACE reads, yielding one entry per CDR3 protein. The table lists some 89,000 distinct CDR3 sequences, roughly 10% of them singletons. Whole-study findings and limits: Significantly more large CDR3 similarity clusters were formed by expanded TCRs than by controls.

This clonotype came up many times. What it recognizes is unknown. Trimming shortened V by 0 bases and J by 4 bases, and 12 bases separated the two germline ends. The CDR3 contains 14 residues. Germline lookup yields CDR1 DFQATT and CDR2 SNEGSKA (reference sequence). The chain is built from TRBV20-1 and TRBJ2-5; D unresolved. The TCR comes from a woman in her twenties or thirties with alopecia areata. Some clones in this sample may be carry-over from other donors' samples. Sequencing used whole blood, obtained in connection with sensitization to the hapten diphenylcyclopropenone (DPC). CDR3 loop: CSAREAVRGETQYF. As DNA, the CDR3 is TGCAGTGCTAGAGAGGCGGTCCGAGGAGAGACCCAGTACTTC.